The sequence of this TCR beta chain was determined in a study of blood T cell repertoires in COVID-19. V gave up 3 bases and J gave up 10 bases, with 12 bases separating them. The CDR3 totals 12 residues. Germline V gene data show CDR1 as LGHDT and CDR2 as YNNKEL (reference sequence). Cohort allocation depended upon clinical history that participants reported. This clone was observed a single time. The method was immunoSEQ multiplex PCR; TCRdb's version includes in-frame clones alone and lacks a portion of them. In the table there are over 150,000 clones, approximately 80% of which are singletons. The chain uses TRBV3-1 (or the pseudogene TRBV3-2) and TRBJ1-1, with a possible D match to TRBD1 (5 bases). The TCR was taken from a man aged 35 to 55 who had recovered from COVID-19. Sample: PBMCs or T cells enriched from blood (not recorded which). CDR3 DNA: TGTGCCAGCAGCCAGGGAGGGGCAGGAGCTTTCTTT. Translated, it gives CASSQGGAGAFF.